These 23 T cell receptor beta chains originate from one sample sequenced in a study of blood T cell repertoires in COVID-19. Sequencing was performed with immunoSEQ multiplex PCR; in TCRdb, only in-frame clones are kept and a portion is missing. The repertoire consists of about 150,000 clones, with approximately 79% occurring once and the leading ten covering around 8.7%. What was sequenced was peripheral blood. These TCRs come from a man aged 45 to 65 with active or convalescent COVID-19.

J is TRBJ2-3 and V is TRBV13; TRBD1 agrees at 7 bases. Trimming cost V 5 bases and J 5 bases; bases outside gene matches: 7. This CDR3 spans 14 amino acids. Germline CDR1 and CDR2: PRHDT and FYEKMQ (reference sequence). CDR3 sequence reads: CASSPRAGGDTQYF. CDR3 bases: TGTGCCAGCAGCCCTCGGGCAGGGGGAGATACGCAGTATTTT.

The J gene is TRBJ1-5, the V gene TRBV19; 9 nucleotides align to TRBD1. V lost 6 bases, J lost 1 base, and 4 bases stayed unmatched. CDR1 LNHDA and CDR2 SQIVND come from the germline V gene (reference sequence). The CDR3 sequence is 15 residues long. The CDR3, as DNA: TGTGCCAGTAGAAAGACAGGGGGAAGCAATCAGCCCCAGCATTTT. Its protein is CASRKTGGSNQPQHF.

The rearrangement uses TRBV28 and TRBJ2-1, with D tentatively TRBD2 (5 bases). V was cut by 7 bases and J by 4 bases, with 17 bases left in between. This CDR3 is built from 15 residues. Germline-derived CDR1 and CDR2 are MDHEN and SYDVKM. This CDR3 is CASKTTGGPYNEQFF. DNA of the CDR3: TGTGCCAGCAAGACCACGGGCGGGCCTTACAATGAGCAGTTCTTC.

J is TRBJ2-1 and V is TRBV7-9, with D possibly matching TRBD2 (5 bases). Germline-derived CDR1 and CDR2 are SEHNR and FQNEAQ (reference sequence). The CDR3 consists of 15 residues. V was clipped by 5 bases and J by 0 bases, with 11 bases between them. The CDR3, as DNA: TGTGCCAGCAGCCCAAGCGGTTACTCCTACAATGAGCAGTTCTTC. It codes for CASSPSGYSYNEQFF.

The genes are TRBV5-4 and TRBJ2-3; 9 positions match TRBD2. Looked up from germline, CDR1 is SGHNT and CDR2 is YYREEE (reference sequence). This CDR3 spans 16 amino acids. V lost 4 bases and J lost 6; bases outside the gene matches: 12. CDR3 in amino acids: CASSPQASGDVDTQYF. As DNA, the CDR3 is TGTGCCAGCAGCCCTCAAGCTAGCGGGGATGTGGATACGCAGTATTTT.

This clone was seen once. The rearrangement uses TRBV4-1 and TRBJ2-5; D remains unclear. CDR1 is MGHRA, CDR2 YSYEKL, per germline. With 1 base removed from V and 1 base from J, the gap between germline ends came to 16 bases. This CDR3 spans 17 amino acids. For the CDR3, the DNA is TGCGCCAGCAGCCAAGGATACCAGCGAGCCTCCCAAGAGACCCAGTACTTC. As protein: CASSQGYQRASQETQYF.

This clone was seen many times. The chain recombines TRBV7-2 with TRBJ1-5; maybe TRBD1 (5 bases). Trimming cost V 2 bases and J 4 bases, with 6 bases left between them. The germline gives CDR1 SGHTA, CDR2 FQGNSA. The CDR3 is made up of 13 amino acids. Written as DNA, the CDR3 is TGTGCCAGCAGCTTACGGGGGAATCAGCCCCAGCATTTT. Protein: CASSLRGNQPQHF.

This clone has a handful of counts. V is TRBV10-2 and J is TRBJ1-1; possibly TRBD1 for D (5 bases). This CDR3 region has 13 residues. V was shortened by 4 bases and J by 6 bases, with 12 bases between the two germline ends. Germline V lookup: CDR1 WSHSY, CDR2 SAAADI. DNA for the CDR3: TGCGCCAGCAGTGGGACTGGGGGGGCTGAAGCTTTCTTT. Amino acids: CASSGTGGAEAFF.

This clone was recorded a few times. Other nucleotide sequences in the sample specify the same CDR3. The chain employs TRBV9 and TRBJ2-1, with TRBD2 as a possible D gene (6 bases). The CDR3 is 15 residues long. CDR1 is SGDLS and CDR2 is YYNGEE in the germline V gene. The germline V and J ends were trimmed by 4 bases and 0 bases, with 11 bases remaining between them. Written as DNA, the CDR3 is TGTGCCAGCAGCCCTAGCGTGAGCTCCTACAATGAGCAGTTCTTC. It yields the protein CASSPSVSSYNEQFF.

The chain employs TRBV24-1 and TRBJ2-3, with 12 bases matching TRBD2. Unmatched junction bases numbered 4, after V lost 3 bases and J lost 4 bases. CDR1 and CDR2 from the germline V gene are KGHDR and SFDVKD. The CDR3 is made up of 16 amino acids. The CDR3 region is CATSDLGTSGSDTQYF. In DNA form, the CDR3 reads TGTGCCACCAGTGATCTCGGGACTAGCGGGTCAGATACGCAGTATTTT.

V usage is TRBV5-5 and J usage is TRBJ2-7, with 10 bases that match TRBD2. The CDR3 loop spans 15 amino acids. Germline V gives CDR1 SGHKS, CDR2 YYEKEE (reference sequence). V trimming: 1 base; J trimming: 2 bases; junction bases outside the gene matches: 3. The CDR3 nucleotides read TGTGCCAGCAGCTTGACTAGCGGGACTACCTACGAGCAGTACTTC. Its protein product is CASSLTSGTTYEQYF.

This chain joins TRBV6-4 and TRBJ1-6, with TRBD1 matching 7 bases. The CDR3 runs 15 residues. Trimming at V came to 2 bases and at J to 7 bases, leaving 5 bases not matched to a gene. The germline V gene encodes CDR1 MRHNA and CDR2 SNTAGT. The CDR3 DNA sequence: TGTGCCAGCAGTGACGGGGCAGGGGGGAATTCACCCCTCCACTTT. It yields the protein CASSDGAGGNSPLHF.

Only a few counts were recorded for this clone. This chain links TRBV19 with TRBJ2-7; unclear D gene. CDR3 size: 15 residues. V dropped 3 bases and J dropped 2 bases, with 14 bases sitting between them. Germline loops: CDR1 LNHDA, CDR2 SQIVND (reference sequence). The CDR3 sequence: CASSIGDGETYEQYF. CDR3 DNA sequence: TGTGCCAGTAGTATTGGAGACGGAGAGACCTACGAGCAGTACTTC.

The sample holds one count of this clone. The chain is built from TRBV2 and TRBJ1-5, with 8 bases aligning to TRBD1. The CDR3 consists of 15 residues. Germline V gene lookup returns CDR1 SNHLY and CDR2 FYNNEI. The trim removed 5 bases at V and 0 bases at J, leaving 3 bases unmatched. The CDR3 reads CASSLGQGSNQPQHF. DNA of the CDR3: TGTGCCAGCAGTCTCGGACAGGGTAGCAATCAGCCCCAGCATTTT.

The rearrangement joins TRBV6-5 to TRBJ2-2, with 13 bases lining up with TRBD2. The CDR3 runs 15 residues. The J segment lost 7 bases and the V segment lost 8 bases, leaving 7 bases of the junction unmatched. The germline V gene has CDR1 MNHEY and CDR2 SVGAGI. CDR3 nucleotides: TGTGCCAGCTCTGGACTAGCGGGAGTGGGCGGGGAGCTGTTTTTT. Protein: CASSGLAGVGGELFF.

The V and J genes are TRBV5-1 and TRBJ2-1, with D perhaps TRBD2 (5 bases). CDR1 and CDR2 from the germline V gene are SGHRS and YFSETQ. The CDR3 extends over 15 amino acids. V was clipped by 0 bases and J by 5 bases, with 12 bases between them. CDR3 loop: CASSLAGGRHNEQFF. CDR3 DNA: TGCGCCAGCAGCTTGGCAGGCGGGCGCCACAATGAGCAGTTCTTC.

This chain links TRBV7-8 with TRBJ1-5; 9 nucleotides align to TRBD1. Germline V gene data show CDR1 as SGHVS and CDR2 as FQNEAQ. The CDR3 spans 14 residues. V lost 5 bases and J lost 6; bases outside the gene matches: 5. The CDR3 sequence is CASSHRDRVQPQHF. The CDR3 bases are TGTGCCAGCAGCCACCGGGACAGGGTTCAGCCCCAGCATTTT.

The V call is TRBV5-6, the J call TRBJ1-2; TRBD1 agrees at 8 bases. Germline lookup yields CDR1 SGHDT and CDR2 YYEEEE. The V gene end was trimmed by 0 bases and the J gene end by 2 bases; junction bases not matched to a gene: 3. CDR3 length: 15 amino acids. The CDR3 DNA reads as TGTGCCAGCAGCTTGGAGACAGGGGCGAACTATGGCTACACCTTC. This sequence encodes CASSLETGANYGYTF.

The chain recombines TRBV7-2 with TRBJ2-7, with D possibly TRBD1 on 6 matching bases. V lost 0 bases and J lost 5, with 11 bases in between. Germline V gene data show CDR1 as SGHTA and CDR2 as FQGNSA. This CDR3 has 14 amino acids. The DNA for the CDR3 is TGTGCCAGCAGCTTAGCAAGCAGGGGCCACGAGCAGTACTTC. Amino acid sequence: CASSLASRGHEQYF. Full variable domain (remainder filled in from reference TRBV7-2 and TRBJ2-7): GAGVSQSPSNKVTEKGKDVELRCDPISGHTALYWYRQSLGQGLEFLIYFQGNSAPDKSGLPSDRFSAERTGGSVSTLTIQRTQQEDSAVYLCASSLASRGHEQYFGPGTRLTVT.

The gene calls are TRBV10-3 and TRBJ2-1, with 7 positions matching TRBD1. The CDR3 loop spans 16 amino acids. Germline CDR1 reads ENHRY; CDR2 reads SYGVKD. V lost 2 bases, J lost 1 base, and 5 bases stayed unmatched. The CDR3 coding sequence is TGTGCCATCAGTGAGCTCGGCAGGGGGTCCTACAATGAGCAGTTCTTC. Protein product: CAISELGRGSYNEQFF.

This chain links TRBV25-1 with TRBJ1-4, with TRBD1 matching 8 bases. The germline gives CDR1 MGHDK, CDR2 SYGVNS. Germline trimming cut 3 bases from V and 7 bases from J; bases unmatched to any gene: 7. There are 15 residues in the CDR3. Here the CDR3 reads CASSEHGTGTEKLFF. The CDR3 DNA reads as TGTGCCAGCAGTGAGCACGGGACAGGTACTGAAAAACTGTTTTTT. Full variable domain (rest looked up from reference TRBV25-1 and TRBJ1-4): EADIYQTPRYLVIGTGKKITLECSQTMGHDKMYWYQQDPGMELHLIHYSYGVNSTEKGDLSSESTVSRIRTEHFPLTLESARPSHTSQYLCASSEHGTGTEKLFFGSGTQLSVL.

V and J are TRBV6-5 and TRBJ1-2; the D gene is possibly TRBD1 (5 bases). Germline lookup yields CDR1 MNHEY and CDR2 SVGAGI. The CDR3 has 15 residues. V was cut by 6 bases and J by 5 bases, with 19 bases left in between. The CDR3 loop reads CASSSSGEGTYGYTF. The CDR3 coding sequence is TGTGCCAGCAGCTCATCCGGAGAGGGGACTTATGGCTACACCTTC.

The CDR3 is CASSSNSDRTETQYF. The CDR3 DNA follows: TGTGCCAGCAGTTCCAACTCGGACAGGACGGAGACCCAGTACTTC. The chain employs TRBV28 and TRBJ2-5; TRBD1 matches 7 bases. This CDR3 contains 15 residues. Per germline, CDR1 MDHEN and CDR2 SYDVKM. After removal of 4 bases from V and 5 bases from J, the junction contained 10 bases not matched to a gene. Using reference TRBV28 and TRBJ2-5 for the parts outside the CDR3, the full variable domain is DVKVTQSSRYLVKRTGEKVFLECVQDMDHENMFWYRQDPGLGLRLIYFSYDVKMKEKGDIPEGYSVSREKKERFSLILESASTNQTSMYLCASSSNSDRTETQYFGPGTRLLVL.